Sequencing of this TCR beta chain was carried out in a study of blood T cell repertoires in COVID-19. Trimming took off 4 bases at V and 3 bases at J, with 13 bases between the two ends. Germline V lookup: CDR1 SGHAT, CDR2 FQNNGV. The CDR3 has 15 residues. Original processing methods: Nucleated cell number was recorded as an estimate derived from reference gene primer amplification. The method was immunoSEQ multiplex PCR; TCRdb's version includes in-frame clones alone and lacks a portion of them. That table gives V, J and clone size, and the DNA gave D and trimming. The sample consists of over 300,000 clones, 65% to 85% of them appearing once.

The TCR originated in a woman aged 45 to 65 with acute or convalescent COVID-19. Sequencing was carried out using peripheral blood. This sequence joins TRBV11-2 and TRBJ2-1, with a tentative D call TRBD1 (6 bases). The CDR3 DNA reads TGTGCCAGCAGCTCTCAGGGGTATGACTACAATGAGCAGTTCTTC. This gives the protein CASSSQGYDYNEQFF.